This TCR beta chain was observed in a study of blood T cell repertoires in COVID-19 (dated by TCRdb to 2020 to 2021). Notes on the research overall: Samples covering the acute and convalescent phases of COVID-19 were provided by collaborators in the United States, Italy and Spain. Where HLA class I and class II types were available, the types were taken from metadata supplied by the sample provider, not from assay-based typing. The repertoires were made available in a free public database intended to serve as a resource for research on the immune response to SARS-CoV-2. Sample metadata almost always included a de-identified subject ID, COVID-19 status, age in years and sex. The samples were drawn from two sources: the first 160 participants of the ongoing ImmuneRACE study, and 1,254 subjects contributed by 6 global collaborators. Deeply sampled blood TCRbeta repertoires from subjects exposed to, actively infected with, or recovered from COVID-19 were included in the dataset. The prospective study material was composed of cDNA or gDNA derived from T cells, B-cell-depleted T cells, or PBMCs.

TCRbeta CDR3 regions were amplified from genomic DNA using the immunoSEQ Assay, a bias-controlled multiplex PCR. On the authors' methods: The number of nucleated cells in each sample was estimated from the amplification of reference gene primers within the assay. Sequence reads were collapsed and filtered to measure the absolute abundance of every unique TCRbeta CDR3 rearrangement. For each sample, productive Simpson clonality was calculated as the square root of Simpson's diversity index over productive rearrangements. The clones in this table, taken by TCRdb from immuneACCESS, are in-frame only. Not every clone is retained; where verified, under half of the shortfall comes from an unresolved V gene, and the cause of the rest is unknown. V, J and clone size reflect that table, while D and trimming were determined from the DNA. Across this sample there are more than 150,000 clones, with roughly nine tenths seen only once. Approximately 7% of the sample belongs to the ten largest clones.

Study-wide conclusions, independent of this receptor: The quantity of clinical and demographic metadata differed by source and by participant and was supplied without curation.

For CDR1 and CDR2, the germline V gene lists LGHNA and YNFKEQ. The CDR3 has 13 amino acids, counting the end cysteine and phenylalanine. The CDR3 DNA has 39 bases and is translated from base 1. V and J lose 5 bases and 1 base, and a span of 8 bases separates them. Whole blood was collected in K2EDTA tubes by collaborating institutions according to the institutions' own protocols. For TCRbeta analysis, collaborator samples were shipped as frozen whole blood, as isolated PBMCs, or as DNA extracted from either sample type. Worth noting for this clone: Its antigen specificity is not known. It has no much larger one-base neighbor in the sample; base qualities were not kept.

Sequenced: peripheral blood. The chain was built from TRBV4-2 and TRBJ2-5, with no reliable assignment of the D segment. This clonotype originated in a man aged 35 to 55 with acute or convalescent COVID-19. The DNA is TGTGCCAGCAGCAAAATAGCCCAAGAGACCCAGTACTTC. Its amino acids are CASSKIAQETQYF.